Sequencing of this T cell receptor beta chain was carried out in a study of CD8 T cells in ankylosing spondylitis. Points on this clonotype: As yet, its antigen is unknown.

Scientists made TCR beta libraries using quantitative 5'-RACE with molecular barcodes. TCRdb reprocessed the 5' RACE reads with MiXCR, giving one entry per CDR3 protein. The data contain around 430,000 distinct CDR3 sequences, 17% of them singletons. Germline V gene lookup returns CDR1 SGHTA and CDR2 FQGTGA. V was cut by 0 bases and J by 6 bases, with 9 bases left in between. The CDR3 is 13 amino acids. General study results and limits: Seemingly characteristic of ankylosing spondylitis blood was a TCR beta motif consisting of about 8 highly homologous variants.

The sample comprised blood, either unsorted or a sorted T cell fraction (not recorded which). The chain has TRBV7-3 and TRBJ2-7; weak D call: TRBD2 (5 bases). This clonotype was obtained from a male donor with ankylosing spondylitis. This CDR3 reads CASSLTWAGEQYF. CDR3 sequence (DNA): TGTGCCAGCAGCTTAACGTGGGCGGGCGAGCAGTACTTC.